This entry lists 23 T cell receptor beta chains sequenced from one sample in a study of T cell repertoires in aging, cancer and after chemotherapy. Rearranged V-D-J TRB sequences were amplified with a mixed TRB-A/B primer pool. Via MiXCR, TCRdb re-called the multiplex PCR reads, giving one row per CDR3 protein. The sample shows more than 1,000 distinct CDR3 sequences, about 27% of them seen only once. Peripheral blood genomic DNA, not sorted cells or RNA, was the template. What was sequenced was blood. The source is a human donor with a solid tumor.

By share, this clonotype counts as medium-sized. The rearrangement uses TRBV5-1 and TRBJ2-7; 10 positions agree with TRBD1. The junction had 4 bases not matched to a gene; V was cut back by 4 bases and J by 3 bases. CDR1 and CDR2 (germline): SGHRS, YFSETQ. There are 14 residues in the CDR3. CDR3 sequence reads: CASSATGGSYEQYF. CDR3 DNA sequence: TGCGCCAGCAGCGCGACAGGGGGCAGCTACGAGCAGTACTTC.

J is TRBJ1-2 and V is TRBV28; D gene uncertain. V was clipped by 1 base and J by 4 bases, with 7 bases between them. This CDR3 region has 13 residues. Looked up from germline, CDR1 is MDHEN and CDR2 is SYDVKM. CDR3 sequence (DNA): TGTGCCAGCAGTTTATCGCTTGGCTATGGCTACACCTTC. Protein product: CASSLSLGYGYTF.

This clonotype was counted a few times. The chain combines TRBV4-3 with TRBJ1-2, with 7 nucleotides matching TRBD1. The CDR3 spans 15 residues. With 4 bases clipped from V and 1 base from J, the junction kept 6 bases outside the gene matches. Germline-derived CDR1 and CDR2 are LGHNA and YSLEER. The CDR3 reads CASSRDSGLNYGYTF. The CDR3 nucleotides are TGCGCCAGCAGCCGGGACAGCGGACTTAACTATGGCTACACCTTC.

In its sample, this clonotype was seen a few times. The chain uses TRBV2 and TRBJ2-1; D might be TRBD1 or TRBD2, each matching 6 bases. CDR1 and CDR2 (germline): SNHLY, FYNNEI. V gave up 1 base and J gave up 6 bases, with 16 bases separating them. CDR3 length: 16 amino acids. The CDR3 region is CASSEESTGGGNEQFF. CDR3 DNA: TGTGCCAGCAGTGAAGAATCGACAGGAGGGGGCAATGAGCAGTTCTTC.

This chain links TRBV6-6 with TRBJ2-7; possibly TRBD2 for D (5 bases). The CDR3 spans 10 residues. CDR1 is MNHNY and CDR2 is SVGAGI in the germline V gene (reference sequence). Deletions cut 10 bases from V and 10 bases from J, with 14 bases between. CDR3 protein: CATTSGRQYF. The CDR3 DNA reads as TGTGCCACCACCTCGGGGAGACAGTACTTC.

This clonotype is termed medium-sized (0.01 to 0.1%). The genes are TRBV7-3 and TRBJ2-2; 7 nucleotides match TRBD1. CDR3 length: 16 amino acids. Germline V lookup: CDR1 SGHTA, CDR2 FQGTGA. Losses at the gene ends were 6 bases for V and 0 bases for J; bases not matched to a gene: 7. The DNA of the CDR3 is TGTGCCAGCAGACGTTCCGGGACAGCGAACACCGGGGAGCTGTTTTTT. Translating it yields CASRRSGTANTGELFF.

In this sample, this clonotype is large. The chain couples TRBV27 to TRBJ2-7; TRBD1 matches at 8 bases. V lost 7 bases to trimming and J lost 3 bases; unmatched junction nucleotides: 8. Per the germline V gene, CDR1 is MNHEY and CDR2 is SMNVEV (reference sequence). The CDR3 consists of 14 residues. The CDR3 reads CASTPTGVFYEQYF. The CDR3, as DNA: TGTGCCAGCACCCCGACAGGGGTCTTCTACGAGCAGTACTTC.

This chain links TRBV29-1 with TRBJ2-7, with 7 bases matching TRBD1. From germline, CDR1 is SQVTM and CDR2 ANQGSEA. The CDR3 covers 13 residues. The V and J ends lost 1 base and 3 bases, in that order; junction bases with no gene match: 3. The CDR3 region is CSVEGQGNYEQYF. DNA for the CDR3: TGCAGCGTTGAAGGACAGGGAAACTACGAGCAGTACTTC.

J is TRBJ2-7 and V is TRBV29-1; 12 positions match TRBD2. This CDR3 contains 14 residues. V lost 4 bases and J lost 7; bases outside the gene matches: 8. Germline CDR1 reads SQVTM; CDR2 reads ANQGSEA. The CDR3 here is CSVVGLAGRGEQYF. CDR3 nucleotide sequence: TGCAGCGTTGTTGGACTAGCGGGACGGGGGGAGCAGTACTTC.

In its sample, this clonotype is medium-sized (0.01 to 0.1%). This chain uses TRBV7-2 with TRBJ2-7; D gene unclear. Trimming took off 2 bases at V and 4 bases at J, with 6 bases between the two ends. Looked up from germline, CDR1 is SGHTA and CDR2 is FQGNSA. CDR3 length equals 12 residues. CDR3 nucleotide sequence: TGTGCCAGCAGCTTAACGGATTACGAGCAGTACTTC. This translates into CASSLTDYEQYF. Full variable domain (outside the CDR3, taken from reference TRBV7-2 and TRBJ2-7): GAGVSQSPSNKVTEKGKDVELRCDPISGHTALYWYRQSLGQGLEFLIYFQGNSAPDKSGLPSDRFSAERTGGSVSTLTIQRTQQEDSAVYLCASSLTDYEQYFGPGTRLTVT.

This clonotype counts as large (0.1 to 1%). The rearrangement joins TRBV27 to TRBJ1-5; D unclear. The CDR3 totals 13 residues. Germline CDR1 MNHEY, CDR2 SMNVEV (reference sequence). V was trimmed by 6 bases and J by 4 bases, leaving 10 bases between them. The CDR3 region has the DNA TGTGCCAGCAGCCCCCCCCGGAATCAGCCCCAGCATTTT. The encoded protein is CASSPPRNQPQHF.

This clonotype occurred a few times. CDR3 in amino acids: CASNFMTGEQFF. The CDR3 DNA sequence: TGTGCCAGCAATTTTATGACTGGGGAGCAGTTCTTC. This chain connects TRBV2 to TRBJ2-1; D is unresolved. The CDR3 has 12 residues. CDR1 and CDR2 from the germline V gene are SNHLY and FYNNEI. V was clipped by 7 bases and J by 10 bases, with 14 bases between them.

In its sample, this clonotype ranks as large. The chain employs TRBV19 and TRBJ2-2; TRBD1 matches at 9 bases. Germline V gene sequence: CDR1 LNHDA, CDR2 SQIVND (reference sequence). Losses at the gene ends were 3 bases for V and 6 bases for J; bases not matched to a gene: 8. This CDR3 contains 16 residues. CDR3 nucleotide sequence: TGTGCCAGTAGTATTAAGGGACAGGGCGGTGCCGGGGAGCTGTTTTTT. As protein: CASSIKGQGGAGELFF.

The chain joins TRBV24-1 to TRBJ2-7; the match to TRBD1 covers 11 bases. The CDR3 covers 15 residues. V lost 2 bases and J lost 5; bases outside the gene matches: 4. Germline V lookup: CDR1 KGHDR, CDR2 SFDVKD. CDR3 amino acids: CATSDSGTGGNEQYF. CDR3 bases: TGTGCCACCAGTGATTCAGGGACAGGGGGTAACGAGCAGTACTTC.

Points on this clonotype: With a much larger clone just one base away, this may be a read error. As the CDR3 is not closed by the conserved phenylalanine or tryptophan, this likely results from a read error. The chain uses TRBV7-2 and TRBJ2-2; tentatively, D is TRBD2 (6 bases). This CDR3 comprises 15 residues. Germline CDR1 is SGHTA and CDR2 is FQGNSA. Trimming shortened V by 5 bases and J by 3 bases, and 13 bases separated the two germline ends. In DNA form, the CDR3 reads TGTGCCAGCAGCCTACGTGGGGGGTACACCGGGGAGCTGTTTCTT. Amino acids: CASSLRGGYTGELFL.

The rearrangement joins TRBV11-2 to TRBJ2-7, with D tentatively TRBD1 or TRBD2 (6 bases each). Germline V gene sequence: CDR1 SGHAT, CDR2 FQNNGV. The CDR3 has 15 amino acids. Trimming stripped 5 bases from V and 6 bases from J, with 20 bases between. The CDR3 nucleotides read TGTGCCAGCAGCCAAGATCCCGGGGGCAGAGGCGAGCAGTACTTC. Translating it yields CASSQDPGGRGEQYF.

The chain has TRBV6-2 or TRBV6-3 and TRBJ2-3, with 9 bases matching TRBD2. The CDR3 is 16 residues long. V lost 5 bases and J lost 4; bases outside the gene matches: 10. The germline gives CDR1 MNHEY, CDR2 SVGEGT. In DNA, the CDR3 is TGTGCCAGCAGTGACCCCCATAGCGGGGGCTCAGATACGCAGTATTTT. This sequence encodes CASSDPHSGGSDTQYF.

This clonotype is judged large. The rearrangement joins TRBV11-1 to TRBJ2-7; D perhaps matches TRBD2 (6 bases). The CDR3 contains 14 residues. Germline lookup yields CDR1 SGHAT and CDR2 FQDESV (reference sequence). V was cut by 5 bases and J by 7 bases, with 18 bases left in between. Written as DNA, the CDR3 is TGTGCCAGCAGCCCCCGGGGGAATACGAGAGAGCAGTACTTC. Its translation is CASSPRGNTREQYF.

By proportion, this clonotype is medium-sized. The chain uses TRBV7-2 and TRBJ2-5; 15 bases map to TRBD2. J lost 5 bases, V lost 4 bases, and 11 bases had no gene match. The germline V gene encodes CDR1 SGHTA and CDR2 FQGNSA. The CDR3 has 18 residues. This CDR3 reads CASSSSGTSGGRKETQYF. CDR3 DNA: TGTGCCAGCAGCTCCAGCGGGACTAGCGGGGGGCGGAAGGAGACCCAGTACTTC. Variable domain in full (rest from reference TRBV7-2 and TRBJ2-5): GAGVSQSPSNKVTEKGKDVELRCDPISGHTALYWYRQSLGQGLEFLIYFQGNSAPDKSGLPSDRFSAERTGGSVSTLTIQRTQQEDSAVYLCASSSSGTSGGRKETQYFGPGTRLLVL.

The chain links TRBV7-2 to TRBJ2-2; weak D call: TRBD2 (5 bases). V lost 4 bases and J lost 5, with 17 bases in between. The CDR3 consists of 16 residues. CDR1 is SGHTA and CDR2 is FQGNSA in the germline V gene. As DNA, the CDR3 is TGTGCCAGCAGCTCATCAAGGGCGGGCCTAACCGGGGAGCTGTTTTTT. Its translation is CASSSSRAGLTGELFF.

The chain couples TRBV18 to TRBJ2-5; TRBD1 matches 10 bases. CDR3 size: 18 residues. J gave up 4 bases and V 0 bases, and 11 bases lay outside the gene matches. The germline CDR1 and CDR2 sequences are KGHSH and LQKENI. The CDR3 reads CASSPPTHSTGGRETQYF. CDR3 nucleotides: TGTGCCAGCTCACCACCTACCCATTCGACAGGGGGCCGAGAGACCCAGTACTTC.

By sample share, this clonotype is medium-sized. The chain combines TRBV5-1 with TRBJ1-1; no clear D gene. This CDR3 contains 14 residues. Trimming pared 0 bases from V and 5 bases from J, leaving 11 bases between. Germline CDR1 is SGHRS and CDR2 is YFSETQ. Here the CDR3 DNA reads TGCGCCAGCAGCTTGGGTCAGGAGAGGACTGAAGCTTTCTTT. Amino acids: CASSLGQERTEAFF. Looking up the rest from reference TRBV5-1 and TRBJ1-1 gives the full variable domain: KAGVTQTPRYLIKTRGQQVTLSCSPISGHRSVSWYQQTPGQGLQFLFEYFSETQRNKGNFPGRFSGRQFSNSRSEMNVSTLELGDSALYLCASSLGQERTEAFFGQGTRLTVV.

By frequency in the sample, this clonotype is large (0.1 to 1%). The chain combines TRBV5-5 with TRBJ1-1; no reliable D call. CDR3 length equals 13 residues. Germline CDR1 is SGHKS and CDR2 is YYEKEE (reference sequence). Trimming removed 1 base from V and 5 bases from J, with 9 bases in between. CDR3 DNA: TGTGCCAGCAGCTTGACGGAAGATACTGAAGCTTTCTTT. Translation: CASSLTEDTEAFF.